Listed here are 17 T cell receptor beta chains from one sample, sequenced in a study of graft-versus-host responses after intestinal transplantation listed by TCRdb under 2021. The library relied on the immunoSEQ multiplex PCR assay. TCRdb retrieved this table from immuneACCESS and kept in-frame rearrangements only. Not all clones are present; in checked studies, unresolved V genes account for under half, and no reason is known for the remainder. This sample comprises 85,000 to 100,000 clones, roughly 88% of them detected only once. Around 1.4% of the sample lies in the top ten. The sample consisted of PBMCs, taken 255 days after intestinal transplant. The receptors shown here come from a human patient who received an intestinal transplant, so some T cells may come from the graft donor.

The J gene is TRBJ2-5, the V gene TRBV4-3, with 8 bases matching TRBD2. Germline CDR1 and CDR2: LGHNA and YSLEER. V shed 0 bases, J shed 4 bases, and the junction held 7 bases outside the gene matches. The CDR3 length is 16 residues. The CDR3 region has the DNA TGCGCCAGCAGCCAAGATGGCGGGGGGCAGGGAGAGACCCAGTACTTC. It yields the protein CASSQDGGGQGETQYF.

The J gene is TRBJ2-7, the V gene TRBV7-2; no clear D gene. Germline CDR1 is SGHTA and CDR2 is FQGNSA. Trimming stripped 1 base from V and 3 bases from J, with 4 bases between. CDR3 length: 12 amino acids. In DNA form, the CDR3 reads TGTGCCAGCAGCTTAGGGGACTACGAGCAGTACGTC. This encodes CASSLGDYEQYV.

The chain is built from TRBV28 and TRBJ2-5; 11 positions agree with TRBD2. V shed 5 bases and J 5 bases; nucleotides not matched to a gene: 4. Germline V gene lookup returns CDR1 MDHEN and CDR2 SYDVKM. CDR3 length: 14 amino acids. The CDR3 region has the DNA TGTGCCAGCAGTACCCCTAGCGGGAGGGAGACCCAGTACTTC. Amino acids: CASSTPSGRETQYF.

The chain carries TRBV6-5 and TRBJ1-2; D may be TRBD1 (6 bases). The length of the CDR3 is 15 residues. The V end was cut by 7 bases, the J end by 3 bases, with 18 bases between. CDR1 and CDR2 from the germline V gene are MNHEY and SVGAGI. CDR3 amino acids: CASTSLGAQDYGYTF. In DNA, the CDR3 is TGTGCCAGCACCAGTTTGGGGGCTCAGGACTATGGCTACACCTTC.

This CDR3 is CASSLGAENTEAFF. CDR3 DNA: TGTGCCAGCAGCTTAGGGGCCGAGAACACTGAAGCTTTCTTT. The chain uses TRBV7-6 and TRBJ1-1; D uncertain. This CDR3 region has 14 residues. Looked up from germline, CDR1 is SGHVS and CDR2 is FNYEAQ. V was trimmed by 1 base and J by 1 base, leaving 7 bases between them. Full variable domain (remainder filled in from reference TRBV7-6 and TRBJ1-1): GAGVSQSPRYKVTKRGQDVALRCDPISGHVSLYWYRQALGQGPEFLTYFNYEAQQDKSGLPNDRFSAERPEGSISTLTIQRTEQRDSAMYRCASSLGAENTEAFFGQGTRLTVV.

Comments on this clone: The junction and the germline gene differ at one end; a read error may be behind it. The chain carries TRBV5-6 and TRBJ1-1; maybe TRBD1 (5 bases). The CDR3 is 16 residues long. Germline V gene data show CDR1 as SGHDT and CDR2 as YYEEEE. CDR3 amino acids: CASSLEFGTPTRRTIF. In nucleotides, the CDR3 is TGTGCCAGCAGCTTGGAATTCGGGACTCCCACCCGGCGGACAATCTTT.

This clone was recorded only once. This sample includes further DNA sequences coding for the same CDR3. The V gene is TRBV28, the J gene TRBJ1-1; 7 bases align to TRBD1. J gave up 7 bases and V 1 base, and 9 bases lay outside the gene matches. CDR1 is MDHEN and CDR2 is SYDVKM in the germline V gene. There are 15 residues in the CDR3. The CDR3 DNA reads TGTGCCAGCAGTTTATCCGCGACAGGGTTTGGTGAAGCTTTCTTT. It encodes CASSLSATGFGEAFF.

V gene TRBV30 combines with J gene TRBJ1-1; a weak D match, TRBD1 (5 bases). V lost 4 bases and J lost 1, with 10 bases in between. This CDR3 region has 13 residues. Germline V CDR1 and CDR2: GTSNPN, SVGIG (reference sequence). The CDR3 reads CAWNTGSNTEAFF. CDR3 bases: TGTGCCTGGAATACAGGATCGAACACTGAAGCTTTCTTT.

The rearrangement joins TRBV5-1 to TRBJ2-3; maybe TRBD2 (6 bases). Germline-derived CDR1 and CDR2 are SGHRS and YFSETQ. CDR3 length: 15 residues. V shed 5 bases and J shed 0 bases, with 13 bases lying between them. CDR3 residues: CASSRLGTSTDTQYF. The CDR3 region has the DNA TGCGCCAGCAGTCGACTGGGGACTAGCACAGATACGCAGTATTTT.

This clone was detected only once. The CDR3 loop reads CASSLSTWTEAFF. The CDR3 nucleotides are TGTGCCAGCAGCTTAAGTACTTGGACTGAAGCTTTCTTT. The rearrangement uses TRBV7-9 and TRBJ1-1; D ambiguous. This CDR3 has 13 amino acids. CDR1 SEHNR and CDR2 FQNEAQ come from the germline V gene (reference sequence). The ends were cut back, 2 bases at V and 5 bases at J, with 9 bases in the middle.

This clone came up a few times. The chain is built from TRBV29-1 and TRBJ1-2; D is undetermined. V gave up 6 bases and J gave up 4 bases, with 12 bases separating them. Per the germline V gene, CDR1 is SQVTM and CDR2 is ANQGSEA. The CDR3 extends over 12 amino acids. CDR3 residues: CSVQASLYGYTF. For the CDR3, the DNA is TGCAGCGTGCAGGCGTCTCTCTATGGCTACACCTTC.

The chain combines TRBV6-4 with TRBJ2-3, with 9 bases identical to TRBD2. The J segment lost 2 bases and the V segment lost 3 bases, leaving 3 bases of the junction unmatched. The CDR3 length is 15 residues. Germline CDR1 reads MRHNA; CDR2 reads SNTAGT. CDR3 region: CASSDSGLATDTQYF. DNA for the CDR3: TGTGCCAGCAGTGATTCGGGACTAGCCACAGATACGCAGTATTTT.

This clone showed up just once. This CDR3 is also generated by other DNA sequences in the sample. The genes are TRBV5-6 and TRBJ2-7; maybe TRBD1 (6 bases). CDR3 length equals 17 residues. Deletions cut 5 bases from V and 8 bases from J, with 29 bases between. Germline CDR1 reads SGHDT; CDR2 reads YYEEEE. The CDR3 spells CASSLNGDRPTPTKQYF. The CDR3 bases are TGTGCCAGCAGTCTGAACGGAGACAGGCCTACTCCTACGAAGCAGTACTTC. The full variable domain, in which reference TRBV5-6 and TRBJ2-7 provide the parts outside the CDR3, is DAGVTQSPTHLIKTRGQQVTLRCSPKSGHDTVSWYQQALGQGPQFIFQYYEEEERQRGNFPDRFSGHQFPNYSSELNVNALLLGDSALYLCASSLNGDRPTPTKQYFGPGTRLTVT.

The chain uses TRBV4-1 and TRBJ2-1; TRBD1 or TRBD2 may be the D gene (6 bases each). Trimming stripped 0 bases from V and 6 bases from J, with 15 bases between. The CDR3 covers 16 residues. From germline, CDR1 is MGHRA and CDR2 YSYEKL. CDR3 sequence reads: CASSQERRKGGNEQFF. In DNA form, the CDR3 reads TGCGCCAGCAGCCAAGAGAGGCGGAAGGGGGGCAATGAGCAGTTCTTC.

The chain combines TRBV7-9 with TRBJ2-5, with unresolved D. The ends were cut back, 5 bases at V and 0 bases at J, with 4 bases in the middle. This CDR3 region has 12 residues. CDR1 is SEHNR and CDR2 is FQNEAQ in the germline V gene (reference sequence). DNA for the CDR3: TGTGCCAGCAGCCCCGACCAAGAGACCCAGTACTTC. It specifies CASSPDQETQYF.

The CDR3 spells CASSLRAEVLNTEAFF. CDR3 nucleotides: TGCGCCAGCAGCCTCAGGGCTGAAGTCTTGAACACTGAAGCTTTCTTT. The chain uses TRBV4-1 and TRBJ1-1, with D tentatively TRBD1 (5 bases). Germline CDR1 reads MGHRA; CDR2 reads YSYEKL. The CDR3 is 16 amino acids. V was clipped by 4 bases and J by 0 bases, with 15 bases between them.

V gene TRBV7-9 combines with J gene TRBJ1-2; D not resolved. There are 14 residues in the CDR3. Per the germline V gene, CDR1 is SEHNR and CDR2 is FQNEAQ (reference sequence). Trimming removed 3 bases at V and 8 bases at J, with 16 bases between. CDR3 amino acids: CASSLDGAAWGYTF. CDR3 coding DNA: TGTGCCAGCAGCTTGGATGGTGCCGCGTGGGGCTACACCTTC.